The clone carrying this T cell receptor (beta chain) was found many times. In TCRdb, the reads were re-called with MiXCR into one record per CDR3 protein. The repertoire holds around 280,000 distinct CDR3 sequences, with about 8.8% as singletons. These data originate in a study of T cell repertoires in cytomegalovirus infection. Trimming cost V 2 bases and J 0 bases, with 7 bases left between them. This CDR3 contains 14 residues. CDR1 and CDR2 from the germline V gene are SGHTA and FQGNSA. The origin of this receptor is a human donor in good health (CMV status not recorded). Some clones in this sample may be carry-over from other donors' samples. The chain uses TRBV7-2 and TRBJ1-1, with no clear D. Source material: PBMCs. The CDR3 loop reads CASSLLNMNTEAFF. The CDR3 nucleotides read TGTGCCAGCAGCTTACTAAATATGAACACTGAAGCTTTCTTT.